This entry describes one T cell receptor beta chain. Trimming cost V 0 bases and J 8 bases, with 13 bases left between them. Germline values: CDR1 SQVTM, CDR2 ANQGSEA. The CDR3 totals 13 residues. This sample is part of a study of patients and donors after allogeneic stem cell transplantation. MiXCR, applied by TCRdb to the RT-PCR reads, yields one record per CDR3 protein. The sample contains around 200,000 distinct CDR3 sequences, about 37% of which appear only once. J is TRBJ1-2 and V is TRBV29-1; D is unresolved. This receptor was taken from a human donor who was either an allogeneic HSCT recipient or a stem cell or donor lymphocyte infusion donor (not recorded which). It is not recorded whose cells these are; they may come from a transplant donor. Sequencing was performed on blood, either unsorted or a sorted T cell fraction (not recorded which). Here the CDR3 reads CSVEDLRVRGYTF. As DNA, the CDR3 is TGCAGCGTTGAAGACCTGAGGGTACGGGGCTACACCTTC. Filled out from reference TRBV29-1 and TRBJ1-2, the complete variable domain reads SAVISQKPSRDICQRGTSLTIQCQVDSQVTMMFWYRQQPGQSLTLIATANQGSEATYESGFVIDKFPISRPNLTFSTLTVSNMSPEDSSIYLCSVEDLRVRGYTFGSGTRLTVV.